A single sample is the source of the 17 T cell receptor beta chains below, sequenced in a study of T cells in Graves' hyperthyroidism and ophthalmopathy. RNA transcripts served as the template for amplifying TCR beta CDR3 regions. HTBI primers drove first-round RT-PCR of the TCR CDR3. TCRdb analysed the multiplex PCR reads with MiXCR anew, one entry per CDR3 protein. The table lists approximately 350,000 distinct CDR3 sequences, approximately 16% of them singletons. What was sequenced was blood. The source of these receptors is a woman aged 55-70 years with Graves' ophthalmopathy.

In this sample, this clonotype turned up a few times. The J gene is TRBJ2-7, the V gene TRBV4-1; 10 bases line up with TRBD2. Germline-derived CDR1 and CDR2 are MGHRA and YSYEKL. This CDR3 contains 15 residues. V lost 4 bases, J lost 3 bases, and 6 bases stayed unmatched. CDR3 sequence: CASSRAGGGDYEQYF. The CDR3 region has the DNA TGCGCCAGCAGCCGAGCGGGAGGGGGGGACTACGAGCAGTACTTC.

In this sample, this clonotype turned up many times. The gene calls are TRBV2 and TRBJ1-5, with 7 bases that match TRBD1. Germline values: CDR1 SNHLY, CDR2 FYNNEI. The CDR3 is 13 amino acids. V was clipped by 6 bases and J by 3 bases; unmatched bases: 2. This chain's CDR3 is CASRGQNNQPQHF. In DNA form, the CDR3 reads TGTGCCAGCAGGGGACAGAACAATCAGCCCCAGCATTTT. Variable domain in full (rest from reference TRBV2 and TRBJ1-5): EPEVTQTPSHQVTQMGQEVILRCVPISNHLYFYWYRQILGQKVEFLVSFYNNEISEKSEIFDDQFSVERPDGSNFTLKIRSTKLEDSAMYFCASRGQNNQPQHFGDGTRLSIL.

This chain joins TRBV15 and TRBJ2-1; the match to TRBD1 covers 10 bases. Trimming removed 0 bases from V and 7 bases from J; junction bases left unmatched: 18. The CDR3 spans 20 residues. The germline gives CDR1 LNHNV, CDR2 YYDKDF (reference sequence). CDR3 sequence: CATSRDFGGTGEGPGNEQFF. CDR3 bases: TGTGCCACCAGCAGAGATTTCGGAGGGACAGGGGAGGGCCCGGGGAATGAGCAGTTCTTC.

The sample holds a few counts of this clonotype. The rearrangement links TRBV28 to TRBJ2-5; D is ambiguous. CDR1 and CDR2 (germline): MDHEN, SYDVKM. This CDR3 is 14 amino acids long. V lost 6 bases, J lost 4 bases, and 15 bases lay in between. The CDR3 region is CASRLSGIGETQYF. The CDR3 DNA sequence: TGTGCCAGCAGATTGAGTGGAATTGGAGAGACCCAGTACTTC.

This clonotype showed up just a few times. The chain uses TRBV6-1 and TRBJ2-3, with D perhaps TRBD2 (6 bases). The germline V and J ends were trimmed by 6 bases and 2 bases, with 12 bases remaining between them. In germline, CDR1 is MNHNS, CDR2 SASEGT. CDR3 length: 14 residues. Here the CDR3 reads CASRVAASTDTQYF. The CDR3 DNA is TGTGCCAGCAGGGTAGCGGCATCCACAGATACGCAGTATTTT.

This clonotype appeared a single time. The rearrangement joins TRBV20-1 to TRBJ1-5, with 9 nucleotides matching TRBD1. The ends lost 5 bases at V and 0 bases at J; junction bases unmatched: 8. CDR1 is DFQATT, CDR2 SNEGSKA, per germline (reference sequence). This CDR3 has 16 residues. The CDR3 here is CSAGDRDPYSNQPQHF. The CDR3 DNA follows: TGCAGTGCTGGGGACAGGGATCCTTATAGCAATCAGCCCCAGCATTTT.

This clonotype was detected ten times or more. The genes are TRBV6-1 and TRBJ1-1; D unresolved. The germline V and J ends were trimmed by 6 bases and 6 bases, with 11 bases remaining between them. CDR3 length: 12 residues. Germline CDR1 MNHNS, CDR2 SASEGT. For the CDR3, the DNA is TGTGCCAGCAGCCCCCTCTCCGCTGAAGCTTTCTTT. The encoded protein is CASSPLSAEAFF.

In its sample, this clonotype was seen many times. The CDR3 protein is CSASIGTGSYEQYF. As DNA, the CDR3 is TGCAGTGCGTCGATCGGGACAGGCTCCTACGAGCAGTACTTC. The rearrangement joins TRBV20-1 to TRBJ2-7; 8 bases map to TRBD1. With 6 bases clipped from V and 0 bases from J, the junction kept 7 bases outside the gene matches. The germline V gene encodes CDR1 DFQATT and CDR2 SNEGSKA (reference sequence). The CDR3 totals 14 residues.

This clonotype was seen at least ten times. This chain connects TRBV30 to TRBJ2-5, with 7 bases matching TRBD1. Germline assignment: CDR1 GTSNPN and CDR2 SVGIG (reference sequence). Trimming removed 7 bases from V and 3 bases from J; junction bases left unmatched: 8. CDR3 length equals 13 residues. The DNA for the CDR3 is TGTGCCTTCCAGAGGGACAGCAAAGAGACCCAGTACTTC. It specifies CAFQRDSKETQYF.

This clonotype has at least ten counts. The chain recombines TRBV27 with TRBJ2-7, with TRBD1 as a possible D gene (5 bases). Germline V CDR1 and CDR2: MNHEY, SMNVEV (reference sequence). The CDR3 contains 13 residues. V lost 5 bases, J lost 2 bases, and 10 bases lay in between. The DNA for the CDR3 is TGTGCCAGCAGTCGACCAGGGACCTACGAGCAGTACTTC. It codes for CASSRPGTYEQYF.

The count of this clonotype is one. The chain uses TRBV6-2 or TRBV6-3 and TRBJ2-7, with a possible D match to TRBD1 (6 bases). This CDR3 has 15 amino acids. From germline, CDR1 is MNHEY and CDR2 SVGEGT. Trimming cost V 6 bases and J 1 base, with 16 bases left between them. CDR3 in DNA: TGTGCCAGCAGAGCAGGGACATACAGATCCTACGAGCAGTACTTC. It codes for CASRAGTYRSYEQYF.

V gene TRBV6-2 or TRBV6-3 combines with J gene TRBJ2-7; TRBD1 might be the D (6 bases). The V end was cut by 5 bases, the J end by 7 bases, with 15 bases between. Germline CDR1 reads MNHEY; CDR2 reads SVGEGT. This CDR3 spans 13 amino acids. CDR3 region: CASSPPGAREQYF. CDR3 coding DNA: TGTGCCAGCAGTCCCCCAGGGGCACGGGAGCAGTACTTC.

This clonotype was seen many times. In DNA, the CDR3 is TGTGCCAGCAGCCTTAGCGGGCCCAGCTCCTACGAGCAGTACTTC. Translating gives CASSLSGPSSYEQYF. The chain carries TRBV11-2 and TRBJ2-7; 7 nucleotides match TRBD2. V dropped 5 bases and J dropped 0; count of bases not matched to a gene: 7. The CDR3 spans 15 residues. Germline V gene sequence: CDR1 SGHAT, CDR2 FQNNGV.

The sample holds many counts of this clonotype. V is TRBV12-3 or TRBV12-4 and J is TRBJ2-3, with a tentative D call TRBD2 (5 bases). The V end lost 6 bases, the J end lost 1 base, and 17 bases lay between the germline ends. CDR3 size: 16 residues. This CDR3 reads CASSTQRFGGTDTQYF. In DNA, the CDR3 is TGTGCCAGCAGCACCCAGCGGTTTGGGGGCACAGATACGCAGTATTTT.

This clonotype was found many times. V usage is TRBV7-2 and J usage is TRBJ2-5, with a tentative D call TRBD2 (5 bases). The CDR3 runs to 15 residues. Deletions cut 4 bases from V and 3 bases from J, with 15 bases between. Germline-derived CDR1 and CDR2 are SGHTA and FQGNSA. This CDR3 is CASSSSDYSKETQYF. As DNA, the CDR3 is TGTGCCAGCAGCTCGAGTGACTATTCTAAAGAGACCCAGTACTTC.

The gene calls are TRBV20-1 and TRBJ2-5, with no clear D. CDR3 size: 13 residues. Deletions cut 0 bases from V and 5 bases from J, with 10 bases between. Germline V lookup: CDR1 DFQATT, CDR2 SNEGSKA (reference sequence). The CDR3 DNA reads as TGCAGTGCTAGAGAGGGCAGGTCTGAGACCCAGTACTTC. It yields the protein CSAREGRSETQYF.

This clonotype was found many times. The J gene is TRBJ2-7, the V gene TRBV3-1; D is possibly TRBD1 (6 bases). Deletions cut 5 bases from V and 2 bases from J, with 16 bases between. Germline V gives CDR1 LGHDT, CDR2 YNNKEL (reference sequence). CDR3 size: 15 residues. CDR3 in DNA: TGTGCCAGCAGCGCTCCCGGGACAAACGCCTACGAGCAGTACTTC. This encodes CASSAPGTNAYEQYF.